The next 20 T cell receptor beta chains were all read from a single sample in a study of blood T cell repertoires in COVID-19 (TCRdb year 2020). Libraries were constructed by the immunoSEQ multiplex PCR assay. TCRdb obtained this table from immuneACCESS and retained in-frame rearrangements with V and J assigned. These tables miss some clones; where compared with another copy, unresolved V genes account for less than half of the shortfall, and the remainder is unexplained. This sample lists roughly 59,000 clones; around 80% were detected once. The ten largest account for approximately 12% of the sample. Material: peripheral blood. These receptors all come from a man at least 80 years old with acute or convalescent COVID-19.

This clone has a single count. The V call is TRBV24-1, the J call TRBJ1-5; D uncertain. Germline V gene lookup returns CDR1 KGHDR and CDR2 SFDVKD. This CDR3 is built from 14 residues. The ends were cut back, 7 bases at V and 5 bases at J, with 14 bases in the middle. The CDR3 sequence is CATRPPGEDQPQHF. The CDR3 DNA sequence: TGTGCCACCAGGCCTCCCGGGGAGGATCAGCCCCAGCATTTT.

V gene TRBV9 combines with J gene TRBJ2-2, with 10 nucleotides matching TRBD2. Per the germline V gene, CDR1 is SGDLS and CDR2 is YYNGEE. The J segment lost 8 bases and the V segment lost 1 base, leaving 11 bases of the junction unmatched. The CDR3 extends over 17 amino acids. The CDR3 DNA sequence: TGTGCCAGCAGCGTAAGGGCTAGCGGGAGTTCAGGAGGGGAGCTGTTTTTT. It codes for CASSVRASGSSGGELFF.

This clone was picked up a small number of times. V usage is TRBV18 and J usage is TRBJ1-6; possibly TRBD1 for D (5 bases). Germline V lookup: CDR1 KGHSH, CDR2 LQKENI. The CDR3 consists of 17 residues. The germline V and J ends were trimmed by 3 bases and 10 bases, with 22 bases remaining between them. CDR3 loop: CASSPPITGTSRSPLHF. The CDR3 nucleotides are TGTGCCAGCTCACCCCCGATAACCGGGACTTCTAGGTCACCCCTCCACTTT.

The chain is built from TRBV12-3 or TRBV12-4 and TRBJ1-1, with D unclear. V lost 7 bases and J 4 bases, leaving 13 bases between the germline ends. The CDR3 loop spans 13 amino acids. CDR3 bases: TGTGCCAGCACCCGCTTTATCGGCACTGAAGCTTTCTTT. Protein sequence: CASTRFIGTEAFF.

Here the CDR3 reads CASEEEGEIGYTF. The CDR3, as DNA: TGTGCCAGTGAAGAGGAAGGGGAAATTGGCTACACCTTC. The V call is TRBV2, the J call TRBJ1-2, with TRBD1 as a possible D gene (5 bases). This CDR3 is built from 13 residues. V lost 9 bases and J lost 7, with 18 bases in between. Germline CDR1 SNHLY, CDR2 FYNNEI.

The rearrangement uses TRBV6-5 and TRBJ1-3, with a tentative D call TRBD1 (6 bases). The V end lost 6 bases, the J end lost 0 bases, and 9 bases lay between the germline ends. Germline assignment: CDR1 MNHEY and CDR2 SVGAGI. The CDR3 runs 14 residues. The CDR3 loop reads CASSPTGSGNTIYF. Written as DNA, the CDR3 is TGTGCCAGCAGCCCGACAGGCTCTGGAAACACCATATATTTT.

This chain connects TRBV29-1 to TRBJ2-1, with 7 bases matching TRBD2. Germline-derived CDR1 and CDR2 are SQVTM and ANQGSEA. J lost 6 bases, V lost 7 bases, and 12 bases had no gene match. This CDR3 spans 14 amino acids. The CDR3 sequence: CSGVSGNLPNEQFF. The CDR3 DNA follows: TGCAGCGGTGTCAGCGGGAACCTCCCCAATGAGCAGTTCTTC.

The CDR3: CASSYFRGQPLHF. CDR3 nucleotides: TGTGCCAGCAGTTACTTCAGGGGTCAGCCCCTCCACTTT. V and J are TRBV6-5 and TRBJ1-6; the D gene is possibly TRBD1 (6 bases). V lost 1 base, J lost 13 bases, and 11 bases lay in between. The CDR3 spans 13 residues. The germline CDR1 and CDR2 sequences are MNHEY and SVGAGI.

The chain uses TRBV6-5 and TRBJ1-2; maybe TRBD1 (6 bases). Germline values: CDR1 MNHEY, CDR2 SVGAGI. V lost 5 bases and J lost 3, with 13 bases in between. The CDR3 covers 14 residues. CDR3 region: CASSKQGYYYGYTF. The CDR3 region has the DNA TGTGCCAGCAGTAAACAGGGTTACTACTATGGCTACACCTTC.

The chain uses TRBV19 and TRBJ1-4, with D unclear. The germline V gene has CDR1 LNHDA and CDR2 SQIVND (reference sequence). V was clipped by 3 bases and J by 0 bases, with 8 bases between them. This CDR3 region has 15 residues. The CDR3 bases are TGTGCCAGTAGTATTTCGGCGGCAACTAATGAAAAACTGTTTTTT. Its translation: CASSISAATNEKLFF.

The rearrangement links TRBV2 to TRBJ1-2; D is unclear. From germline, CDR1 is SNHLY and CDR2 FYNNEI. V dropped 3 bases and J dropped 5 bases, with 10 bases sitting between them. This CDR3 has 13 amino acids. The CDR3, as DNA: TGTGCCAGCAGTGATTACGGGAATTATGGCTACACCTTC. Translation gives CASSDYGNYGYTF.

This clone was recorded once. J is TRBJ2-2 and V is TRBV12-5; D possibly corresponds to TRBD1 (5 bases). CDR1 and CDR2 (germline): LGHNT, FRNRAP. The V end was cut by 4 bases, the J end by 2 bases, with 8 bases between. The CDR3 contains 14 residues. In nucleotides, the CDR3 is TGTGCTAGTGGTTGGACACCCAACACCGGGGAGCTGTTTTTT. Translating it yields CASGWTPNTGELFF.

This sequence joins TRBV11-2 and TRBJ1-2; a possible D gene is TRBD1 (6 bases). Germline values: CDR1 SGHAT, CDR2 FQNNGV. The CDR3 has 14 amino acids. V lost 1 base and J lost 1, with 7 bases in between. DNA for the CDR3: TGTGCCAGCAGCTTAGCAGGGGTTAACTATGGCTACACCTTC. It codes for CASSLAGVNYGYTF.

The genes are TRBV11-3 and TRBJ2-3, with TRBD2 matching 7 bases. Losses at the gene ends were 3 bases for V and 0 bases for J; bases not matched to a gene: 3. Germline-derived CDR1 and CDR2 are SGHNT and YENEEA. CDR3 length: 15 amino acids. CDR3 nucleotide sequence: TGTGCCAGCAGCTTTCGCGGGAGTAGCACAGATACGCAGTATTTT. Amino acids: CASSFRGSSTDTQYF.

The rearrangement joins TRBV5-4 to TRBJ1-1, with D hard to call. The CDR3 has 15 residues. The germline V gene encodes CDR1 SGHNT and CDR2 YYREEE (reference sequence). Trimming removed 4 bases at V and 0 bases at J, with 13 bases between. CDR3: CASSPAGSMNTEAFF. CDR3 sequence (DNA): TGTGCCAGCAGCCCCGCGGGCAGCATGAACACTGAAGCTTTCTTT.

V is TRBV11-3 and J is TRBJ2-1; 9 bases match TRBD1. Germline CDR1 and CDR2: SGHNT and YENEEA. The CDR3 is 15 amino acids. Trimming at V came to 0 bases and at J to 7 bases, leaving 4 bases not matched to a gene. CDR3 nucleotide sequence: TGTGCCAGCAGCTTAGATTTACAGGGGGCGAATGAGCAGTTCTTC. The encoded protein is CASSLDLQGANEQFF.

The chain carries TRBV7-2 and TRBJ1-5; the match to TRBD1 covers 11 bases. This CDR3 is built from 19 residues. The V gene end was trimmed by 3 bases and the J gene end by 0 bases; junction bases not matched to a gene: 10. Looked up from germline, CDR1 is SGHTA and CDR2 is FQGNSA. As DNA, the CDR3 is TGTGCCAGCAGCTTTACCGGGACAGGGGGTTCGGGTAGCAATCAGCCCCAGCATTTT. Translating it yields CASSFTGTGGSGSNQPQHF.

A single count supports this clone. The genes are TRBV2 and TRBJ1-4, with D perhaps matching TRBD1 (5 bases). Trimming cost V 8 bases and J 4 bases, with 14 bases left between them. CDR3 length: 14 residues. Germline CDR1 and CDR2: SNHLY and FYNNEI. The CDR3 here is CASGNWGSNEKLFF. The CDR3 coding sequence is TGTGCCAGCGGGAACTGGGGCAGTAATGAAAAACTGTTTTTT.

The count of this clone is one. CDR3 in amino acids: CASSSAGYEQYF. CDR3 in DNA: TGTGCCAGCAGCTCGGCGGGCTACGAGCAGTACTTC. V and J are TRBV6-5 and TRBJ2-7; perhaps TRBD2 as D (5 bases). This CDR3 has 12 amino acids. Trimming took 6 bases from V and 3 from J, leaving 9 bases between them. Germline CDR1 reads MNHEY; CDR2 reads SVGAGI.

The CDR3 protein is CASSSTVPEQYF. The CDR3, as DNA: TGTGCCAGCAGTTCAACAGTCCCCGAGCAGTACTTC. V usage is TRBV12-3 or TRBV12-4 and J usage is TRBJ2-7; D not resolved. The CDR3 loop spans 12 amino acids. The V end was cut by 4 bases, the J end by 6 bases, with 10 bases between.